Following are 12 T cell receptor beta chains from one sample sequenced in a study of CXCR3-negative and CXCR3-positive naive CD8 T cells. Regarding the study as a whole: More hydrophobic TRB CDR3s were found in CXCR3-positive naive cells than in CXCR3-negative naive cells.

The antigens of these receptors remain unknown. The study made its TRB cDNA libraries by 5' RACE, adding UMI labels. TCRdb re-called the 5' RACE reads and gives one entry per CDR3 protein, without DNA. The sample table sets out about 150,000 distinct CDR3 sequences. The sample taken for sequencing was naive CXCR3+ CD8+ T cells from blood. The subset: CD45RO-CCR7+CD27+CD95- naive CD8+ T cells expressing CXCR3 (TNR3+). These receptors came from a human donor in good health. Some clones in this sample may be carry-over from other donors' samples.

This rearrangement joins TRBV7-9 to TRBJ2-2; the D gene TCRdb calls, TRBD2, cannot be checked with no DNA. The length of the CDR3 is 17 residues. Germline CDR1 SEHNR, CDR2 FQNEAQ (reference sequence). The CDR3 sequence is CASSPRTSGKNTGELFF.

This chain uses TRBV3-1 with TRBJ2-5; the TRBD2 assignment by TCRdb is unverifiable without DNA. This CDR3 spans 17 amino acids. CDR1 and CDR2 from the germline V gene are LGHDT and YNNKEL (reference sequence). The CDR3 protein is CASSQDPIAGRRETQYF.

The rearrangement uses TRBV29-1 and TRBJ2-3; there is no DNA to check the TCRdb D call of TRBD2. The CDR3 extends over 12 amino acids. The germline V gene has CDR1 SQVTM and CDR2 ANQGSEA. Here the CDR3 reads CSPGGGTDTQYF.

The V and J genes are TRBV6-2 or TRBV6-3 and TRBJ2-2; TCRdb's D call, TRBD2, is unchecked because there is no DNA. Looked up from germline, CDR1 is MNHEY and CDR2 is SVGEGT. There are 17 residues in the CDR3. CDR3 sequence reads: CASRGSSGSLGTGELFF.

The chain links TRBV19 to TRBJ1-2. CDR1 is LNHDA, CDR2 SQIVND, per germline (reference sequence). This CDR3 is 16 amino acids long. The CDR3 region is CASSAAAGGLNYGYTF.

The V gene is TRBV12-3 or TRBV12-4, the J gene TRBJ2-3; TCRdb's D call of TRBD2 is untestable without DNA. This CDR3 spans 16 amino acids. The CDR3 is CASSSYAGGPEDTQYF.

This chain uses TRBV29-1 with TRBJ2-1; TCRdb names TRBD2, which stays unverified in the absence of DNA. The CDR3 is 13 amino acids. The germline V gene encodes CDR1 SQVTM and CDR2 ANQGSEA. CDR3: CSGGLAGYNEQFF.

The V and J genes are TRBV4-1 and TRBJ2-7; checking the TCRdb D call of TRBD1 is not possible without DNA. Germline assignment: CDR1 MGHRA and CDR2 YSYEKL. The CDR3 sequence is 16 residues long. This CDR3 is CASSQEDRLRLYEQYF.

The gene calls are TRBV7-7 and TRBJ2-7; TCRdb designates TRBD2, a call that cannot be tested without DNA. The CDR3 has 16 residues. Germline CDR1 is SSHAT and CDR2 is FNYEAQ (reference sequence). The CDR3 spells CASSPSGGTEPYEQYF.

The CDR3 here is CSAGKAISYNEQFF. The chain couples TRBV20-1 to TRBJ2-1. CDR1 and CDR2 (germline): DFQATT, SNEGSKA (reference sequence). The length of the CDR3 is 14 residues.

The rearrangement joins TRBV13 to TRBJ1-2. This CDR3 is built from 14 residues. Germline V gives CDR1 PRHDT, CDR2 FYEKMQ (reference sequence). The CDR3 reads CASSLGLTNYGYTF.

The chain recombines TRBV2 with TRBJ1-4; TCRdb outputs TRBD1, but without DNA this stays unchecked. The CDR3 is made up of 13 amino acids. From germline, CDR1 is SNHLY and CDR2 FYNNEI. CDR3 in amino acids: CASQTGNNEKLFF.